These 19 T cell receptor beta chains were all obtained from the same sample, sequenced in a study of tumor-infiltrating lymphocytes in primary liver carcinoma. TCR beta cDNA was reverse-transcribed from approximately 0.45 ug of total RNA. The reaction used a constant-region primer and ProtoScript II reverse transcriptase. ARM-PCR was slightly modified, and three nested multiplex PCR rounds with it gave rise to the TCR beta libraries. Forward primers for TRBV1-TRBV30 and a C-beta reverse primer served the first two PCR rounds, at approximately 10 cycles each. Via MiXCR, TCRdb re-called the multiplex PCR reads, giving one row per CDR3 protein. Among roughly 120,000 distinct CDR3 sequences, roughly three fifths were seen once, and the ten largest hold around 8.4%. Unsorted bulk tissue (roughly 20-31 mg) underwent RNA and DNA co-extraction. Source material: liver tumor tissue from sampling region 3. Described subset: tumor region T3, left-lateral pole. The receptors were sampled from a woman in her fifties or sixties with primary liver carcinoma and hepatitis B virus infection.

This clonotype was observed a handful of times. The rearrangement joins TRBV28 to TRBJ2-2, with 12 nucleotides matching TRBD2. V was pared by 3 bases and J by 5 bases, with 7 bases of the junction left unmatched. Germline V lookup: CDR1 MDHEN, CDR2 SYDVKM. This CDR3 is 17 amino acids long. CDR3 residues: CASSFPSGRARTGELFF. The CDR3 DNA sequence: TGTGCCAGCAGTTTTCCTAGCGGGAGGGCTCGGACCGGGGAGCTGTTTTTT.

The rearrangement uses TRBV29-1 and TRBJ1-2; 10 bases are a match to TRBD1. This CDR3 has 16 amino acids. CDR1 SQVTM and CDR2 ANQGSEA come from the germline V gene. V shed 6 bases and J 10 bases; nucleotides not matched to a gene: 20. CDR3 residues: CSVDQSSGTGVGDYTF. As DNA, the CDR3 is TGCAGCGTGGATCAGTCTTCCGGGACAGGGGTTGGTGACTACACCTTC. Using reference TRBV29-1 and TRBJ1-2 for the parts outside the CDR3, the full variable domain is SAVISQKPSRDICQRGTSLTIQCQVDSQVTMMFWYRQQPGQSLTLIATANQGSEATYESGFVIDKFPISRPNLTFSTLTVSNMSPEDSSIYLCSVDQSSGTGVGDYTFGSGTRLTVV.

This clonotype has only a few counts. It may be a read error: a sequence one base away is much more abundant. The CDR3 protein is CSVTRGLAGGSMDKQFF. In DNA, the CDR3 is TGCAGCGTCACCAGGGGGCTAGCGGGAGGGTCCATGGATAAGCAGTTCTTC. V usage is TRBV29-1 and J usage is TRBJ2-1; 12 bases match TRBD2. The V segment lost 6 bases and the J segment 11 bases; nucleotides outside the gene matches: 20. The germline V gene encodes CDR1 SQVTM and CDR2 ANQGSEA. This CDR3 comprises 17 residues.

In its sample, this clonotype was seen a few times. The V call is TRBV30, the J call TRBJ2-1, with 8 bases identical to TRBD2. The V and J ends lost 2 bases and 3 bases, in that order; junction bases with no gene match: 3. Germline V lookup: CDR1 GTSNPN, CDR2 SVGIG (reference sequence). The CDR3 consists of 14 residues. The CDR3 reads CAWSNAGGYNEQFF. In DNA, the CDR3 is TGTGCCTGGAGTAATGCGGGGGGCTACAATGAGCAGTTCTTC. Drawing the rest from reference TRBV30 and TRBJ2-1, the complete variable domain is SQTIHQWPATLVQPVGSPLSLECTVEGTSNPNLYWYRQAAGRGLQLLFYSVGIGQISSEVPQNLSASRPQDRQFILSSKKLLLSDSGFYLCAWSNAGGYNEQFFGPGTRLTVL.

Points on this clonotype: A single base separates this from a much larger clone, so it may be a read error. The chain joins TRBV12-3 or TRBV12-4 to TRBJ1-5; D remains unclear. Trimming cost V 6 bases and J 3 bases, with 12 bases left between them. The CDR3 has 14 residues. This CDR3 is CASSYDDLNQPQHF. CDR3 nucleotides: TGTGCCAGCAGCTACGACGACCTCAATCAGCCCCAGCATTTT.

In regard to this clonotype: The junction departs from germline at one end; a sequencing error may be responsible. J is TRBJ2-1 and V is TRBV6-1; 7 bases are shared with TRBD2. The CDR3 sequence is 13 residues long. CDR1 MNHNS and CDR2 SASEGT come from the germline V gene. CDR3 sequence (DNA): TGTGCCACAATTAGGCTAGCGGTGACCCAGCAGCTCTTC. The encoded protein is CATIRLAVTQQLF.

The chain uses TRBV20-1 and TRBJ2-4; 7 bases align to TRBD2. The length of the CDR3 is 12 residues. After removal of 7 bases from V and 4 bases from J, the junction contained 4 bases not matched to a gene. The germline CDR1 and CDR2 sequences are DFQATT and SNEGSKA (reference sequence). DNA for the CDR3: TGCAGTGACGGGAGGACTAAAAACATTCAGTACTTC. Its translation is CSDGRTKNIQYF.

This clonotype was seen a handful of times. The chain links TRBV5-1 to TRBJ2-7, with no clear D. CDR1 is SGHRS, CDR2 YFSETQ, per germline. The CDR3 is 12 amino acids. V was trimmed by 4 bases and J by 7 bases, leaving 12 bases between them. The CDR3 loop reads CASSTASGEQYF. CDR3 DNA: TGCGCCAGCAGCACCGCCAGTGGGGAGCAGTACTTC.

Turning to this clonotype: One junction end does not reproduce the germline sequence, and a read error may be involved. The J gene is TRBJ1-2, the V gene TRBV14; D may be TRBD1 (5 bases). Germline lookup yields CDR1 SGHDN and CDR2 FVKESK. The CDR3 runs 13 residues. The DNA for the CDR3 is TGTGCCAGCTGCCAAAGACAGTCCTATGACTACACCTTC. Translation gives CASCQRQSYDYTF.

The rearrangement joins TRBV2 to TRBJ2-7; maybe TRBD1 (5 bases). Trimming pared 10 bases from V and 3 bases from J, leaving 16 bases between. Germline CDR1 is SNHLY and CDR2 is FYNNEI. The CDR3 length is 13 residues. This CDR3 reads CANCVTGYYEQYF. The CDR3 DNA reads TGTGCCAACTGTGTCACAGGCTACTACGAGCAGTACTTC.

This rearrangement joins TRBV6-1 to TRBJ2-7, with a weak D call TRBD1 (5 bases). The CDR3 covers 16 residues. The germline V gene has CDR1 MNHNS and CDR2 SASEGT. Trimming removed 5 bases from V and 5 bases from J, with 22 bases in between. In DNA, the CDR3 is TGTGCCAGCAGTTTGAATTACAGGAAACGTGTCCACGAGCAGTACTTC. Protein product: CASSLNYRKRVHEQYF.

Points on this clonotype: Possible read error: a much larger clone is one base away. The rearrangement uses TRBV28 and TRBJ1-5; unclear D gene. From germline, CDR1 is MDHEN and CDR2 SYDVKM. Trimming took 8 bases from V and 7 from J, leaving 18 bases between them. The CDR3 is made up of 14 amino acids. CDR3 DNA: TGTGCCAGCGACTATGGCGACGCGGGGCAGCCCCAGCATTTT. This encodes CASDYGDAGQPQHF.

As for this clonotype: Here the CDR3 omits its conserved ending phenylalanine or tryptophan, so a read error is the likely source. V usage is TRBV29-1 and J usage is TRBJ2-2, with D possibly matching TRBD2 (6 bases). Germline V gene sequence: CDR1 SQVTM, CDR2 ANQGSEA. This CDR3 spans 11 amino acids. V lost 7 bases and J lost 6, with 9 bases in between. The CDR3 sequence: CSAGTAGELFY. CDR3 DNA sequence: TGCAGCGCTGGGACTGCCGGGGAGCTGTTTTAT.

The J gene is TRBJ2-3, the V gene TRBV18; 10 bases are a match to TRBD2. CDR3 length equals 19 residues. Trimming cost V 2 bases and J 2 bases; bases outside gene matches: 13. CDR1 is KGHSH and CDR2 is LQKENI in the germline V gene. The CDR3 loop reads CASSPAGGASGRATDTQYF. Here the CDR3 DNA reads TGTGCCAGCTCACCAGCTGGGGGCGCGAGCGGGAGGGCCACAGATACGCAGTATTTT.

This clonotype was observed once. At one end the junction does not follow the germline gene, possibly because of a read error. The chain uses TRBV7-8 and TRBJ2-7, with a possible D match to TRBD1 (6 bases). Looked up from germline, CDR1 is SGHVS and CDR2 is FQNEAQ. The CDR3 loop spans 13 amino acids. The DNA for the CDR3 is TGTGCCAACAGCAACAGGGCCTTATATGAGCAGTACTTC. Translated, it gives CANSNRALYEQYF.

This clonotype has ten or more counts. The J gene is TRBJ2-7, the V gene TRBV29-1, with 10 nucleotides matching TRBD1. CDR1 is SQVTM, CDR2 ANQGSEA, per germline. After removal of 7 bases from V and 6 bases from J, the junction contained 3 bases not matched to a gene. The CDR3 runs to 11 residues. The CDR3 protein is CSGWTGGEQYF. The CDR3 bases are TGCAGCGGCTGGACAGGGGGCGAGCAGTACTTC.

Turning to this clonotype: Lacking the conserved final phenylalanine or tryptophan, this CDR3 likely reflects a read error. The V and J genes are TRBV4-2 and TRBJ2-1; TRBD2 matches 15 bases. Germline V gene sequence: CDR1 LGHNA, CDR2 YNFKEQ. The CDR3 runs 16 residues. DNA of the CDR3: TGTGCCAGCGGCCAGCCGGGACTAGCGGGAGGTGGTGAGCAGTTCGTC. Encoded protein: CASGQPGLAGGGEQFV.

As regards this clonotype: A read error is possible here, since a much larger clone lies one base away. This chain uses TRBV5-1 with TRBJ1-2; D may be TRBD1 (5 bases). Germline assignment: CDR1 SGHRS and CDR2 YFSETQ. The CDR3 totals 17 residues. The CDR3 DNA reads as TGCGCCAGCAGCTTGGGGGTGTCAGGGAACTATCACTATGGCTACGCCTTC. It codes for CASSLGVSGNYHYGYAF.

The chain joins TRBV2 to TRBJ2-6; D possibly uses TRBD1 or TRBD2 (5 bases each). Trimming pared 5 bases from V and 0 bases from J, leaving 11 bases between. Looked up from germline, CDR1 is SNHLY and CDR2 is FYNNEI. The CDR3 is made up of 16 amino acids. CDR3 sequence: CASSTIGTSGANVLTF. The DNA for the CDR3 is TGTGCCAGCAGTACAATAGGGACCTCTGGGGCCAACGTCCTGACTTTC.